These T cell receptor beta chains were read from a single sample in a study of cytomegalovirus exposure and HLA in healthy donors. Sequencing was performed with immunoSEQ multiplex PCR; in TCRdb, only in-frame clones are kept and a portion is missing. The table lists about 130,000 clones, 70% to 80% of them singletons. Sequencing input: PBMCs. The source is a middle-aged man in good health and CMV-seropositive. Both conserved end residues are part of each CDR3. Fields, in order: D gene, J gene, V gene, CDR3 protein. A D gene is named only where the DNA matches it firmly.

. | TRBJ1-1 | TRBV29-1 | CSVDRMNTEAFF
. | TRBJ2-7 | TRBV14 | CASSQAGGQPYEQYF
TRBD2 | TRBJ2-1 | TRBV6-5 | CASRGTGTSVEQFF
. | TRBJ2-7 | TRBV6-5 | CASSSGQRYEQYF
TRBD1 | TRBJ1-2 | TRBV7-2 | CASSLSPSGDRRGYTF
TRBD2 | TRBJ2-7 | TRBV4-3 | CASSPMLAGGFEQYF
TRBD2 | TRBJ2-2 | TRBV28 | CASSLSGTSANTGELFF
. | TRBJ2-7 | TRBV7-2 | CASSLEATYEQYF
. | TRBJ1-5 | TRBV5-1 | CASSFNGAPDQPQHF
. | TRBJ2-4 | TRBV27 | CASSPKSAAGIQYF
. | TRBJ1-2 | TRBV2 | CASSEYVRGVGYTF
. | TRBJ2-7 | TRBV6-5 | CASSLLGQHPYEQYF
TRBD2 | TRBJ2-1 | TRBV6-1 | CASSTQGLAGKIRFF
. | TRBJ1-2 | TRBV6-1 | CASSEDTNYGYTF
. | TRBJ2-2 | TRBV7-9 | CASSFSLDAGELFF
. | TRBJ2-7 | TRBV6-1 | CASSEWGHEQYF
TRBD2 | TRBJ2-1 | TRBV5-1 | CASSLGLAGGNEQFF
. | TRBJ1-1 | TRBV12-5 | CASGLGGGRGTEAFF
. | TRBJ2-1 | TRBV11-1 | CASSLGRRNAEQFF
. | TRBJ2-1 | TRBV5-4 | CASSLIGTGSYNEQFF
TRBD1 | TRBJ1-2 | TRBV5-6 | CASSPADREGGYTF
TRBD2 | TRBJ2-1 | TRBV6-1 | CASSEAPSGSSYNEQFF
. | TRBJ2-3 | TRBV4-1 | CASSQESVVYTDTQYF
. | TRBJ2-7 | TRBV5-6 | CASSRPRTPYEQYF